Included here is one T cell receptor (beta chain) sequence, with context. Its target antigen remains unknown. Per-nucleotide qualities are absent, and no much larger clonotype sits a single base away. To sequence the TCRbeta CDR3 region, genomic DNA was isolated from the sorted cells. TCRbeta CDR3 regions were sequenced using the immunoSEQ Assay. TCRdb re-hosts the immuneACCESS table, in-frame sequences only. Its copies lack some clones; in the studies checked, an unresolved V gene accounts for under half of them, and the cause for the rest is not known. Counted in this sample were 55,000 to 65,000 clones; approximately 81% of them appeared once. The ten largest clones capture around 0.47% of the sample. This record belongs to a study of OX40 agonist ivuxolimab in advanced cancers. General notes on the study: Ivuxolimab was a fully human IgG2 agonistic monoclonal antibody targeting the costimulatory receptor OX40 (CD134). Intravenous ivuxolimab was administered to patients every 2 weeks at six dose levels: 0.01, 0.1, 0.3, 1.5, 3 and 10 mg/kg. Among the roughly 52 dose-escalation patients, around 20 had hepatocellular carcinoma, approximately 15 melanoma, 9 renal cell carcinoma and 9 head and neck cancer. The dose-escalation cohort was about 83% male with a mean age of about 60 years, ranging from 23 to 79. Prior anti-PD-1, anti-PD-L1 or anti-CTLA-4 therapy was permitted, and checkpoint inhibitors had been received by approximately 39% of dose-escalation patients. Partial responses occurred in three dose-escalation patients, of whom one had hepatocellular carcinoma and two had cutaneous melanoma. Peripheral TCRbeta sequencing aimed to test whether ivuxolimab altered TCR sequence diversity and caused clonal T-cell expansion. The paper describes the monotherapy dose-escalation part (N = 52 patients) of the phase I trial of ivuxolimab.

Patients with autoimmune disease history or receiving systemic immunosuppression were excluded from the trial. Peripheral blood for TCR sequencing was collected from all dose cohorts at baseline, on cycle 4 day 1, and on cycle 7 day 1. The samples were drawn from a first-in-human, open-label, multicenter phase I dose-escalation trial of ivuxolimab. Adults with locally advanced or metastatic melanoma, renal cell carcinoma, hepatocellular carcinoma or head and neck squamous cell carcinoma were enrolled in the trial. Before TCR sequencing, CD4+ T cells and CD8+ T cells from peripheral blood were sorted into separate populations. The investigation overall reported the following: Low levels of normalized T-cell clonal expansion were also shown by some nonresponding patients. The antigen specificity of the peripheral T cells that underwent clonal expansion was not determined. At doses of 0.1 to 3.0 mg/kg, clonal expansion of both CD4+ and CD8+ blood T cells was observed from baseline to week 6. On average, CD8+ T cells showed more expanded clones than CD4+ T cells after ivuxolimab. Partial responders in the 0.1-3.0 mg/kg groups had among the lowest normalized peripheral clonal expansion, especially among CD8+ T cells.

The source of this sequence is an adult with an advanced solid tumor such as melanoma, head and neck, liver or kidney cancer. Sequencing was performed on CD4+ or CD8+ T cells sorted from blood, taken in a trial of the OX40 agonist ivuxolimab.

The DNA sequence follows: TGTGCCAGCACCCCCGCGGCAGGCCAACAAGGGTTAATCACTGAAGCTTTCTTT. Its translation reads: CASTPAAGQQGLITEAFF. The sequence joins TRBV19 to TRBJ1-1, with the identity of the D gene unclear. V loses 9 bases of germline sequence and J loses 4 bases, and the interval between the two ends is 30 bases. The CDR1 and CDR2 encoded by the germline V gene (reference sequence) are LNHDA and SQIVND. The CDR3 runs 18 residues from the cysteine to the phenylalanine. Only the CDR3 DNA is retained, 54 bases long and in frame from the first base.